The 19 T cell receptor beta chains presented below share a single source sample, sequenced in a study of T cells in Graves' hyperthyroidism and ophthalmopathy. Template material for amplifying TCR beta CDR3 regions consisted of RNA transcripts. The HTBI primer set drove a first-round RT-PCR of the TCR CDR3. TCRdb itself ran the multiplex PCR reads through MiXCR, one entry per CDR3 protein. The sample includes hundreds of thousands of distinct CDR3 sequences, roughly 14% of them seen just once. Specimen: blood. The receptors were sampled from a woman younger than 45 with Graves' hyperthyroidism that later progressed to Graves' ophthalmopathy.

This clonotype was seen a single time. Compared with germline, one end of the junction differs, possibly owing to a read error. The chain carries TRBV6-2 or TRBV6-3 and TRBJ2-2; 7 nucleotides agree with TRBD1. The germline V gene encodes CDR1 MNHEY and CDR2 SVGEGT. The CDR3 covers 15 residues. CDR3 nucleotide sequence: TGTGCCAGCAGTCCCTCTTGGACAGGCAACGGGGAGATGTTTTTT. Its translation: CASSPSWTGNGEMFF.

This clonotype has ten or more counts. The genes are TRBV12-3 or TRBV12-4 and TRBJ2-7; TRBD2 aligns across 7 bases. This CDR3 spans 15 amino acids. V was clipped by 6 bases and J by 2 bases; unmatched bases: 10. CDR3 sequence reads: CASSHFLAVTYEQYF. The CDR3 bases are TGTGCCAGCAGCCATTTTCTAGCGGTAACCTACGAGCAGTACTTC.

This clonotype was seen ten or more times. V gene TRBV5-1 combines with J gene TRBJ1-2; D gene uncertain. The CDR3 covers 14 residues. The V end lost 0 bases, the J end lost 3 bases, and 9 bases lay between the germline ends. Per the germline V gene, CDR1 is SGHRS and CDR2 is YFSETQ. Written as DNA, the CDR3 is TGCGCCAGCAGCTTGGCCGACGCGGACTATGGCTACACCTTC. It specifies CASSLADADYGYTF.

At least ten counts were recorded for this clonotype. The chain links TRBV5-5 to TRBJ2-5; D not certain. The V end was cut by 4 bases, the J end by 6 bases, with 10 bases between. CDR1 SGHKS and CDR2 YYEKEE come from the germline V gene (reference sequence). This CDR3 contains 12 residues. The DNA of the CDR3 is TGTGCCAGCAGCACGGACGGAAAGACCCAGTACTTC. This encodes CASSTDGKTQYF.

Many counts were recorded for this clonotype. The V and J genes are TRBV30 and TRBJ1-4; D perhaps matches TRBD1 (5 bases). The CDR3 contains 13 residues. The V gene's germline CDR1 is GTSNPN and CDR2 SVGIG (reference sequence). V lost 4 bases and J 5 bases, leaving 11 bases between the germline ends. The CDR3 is CAWTAAGNEKLFF. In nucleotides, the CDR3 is TGTGCCTGGACGGCGGCAGGGAATGAAAAACTGTTTTTT.

The CDR3 reads CAISAQGADTGELFF. Here the CDR3 DNA reads TGTGCCATCAGTGCCCAGGGGGCGGACACCGGGGAGCTGTTTTTT. The chain carries TRBV10-3 and TRBJ2-2; 8 nucleotides agree with TRBD1. This CDR3 region has 15 residues. In germline, CDR1 is ENHRY, CDR2 SYGVKD. Trimming at V came to 4 bases and at J to 3 bases, leaving 4 bases not matched to a gene.

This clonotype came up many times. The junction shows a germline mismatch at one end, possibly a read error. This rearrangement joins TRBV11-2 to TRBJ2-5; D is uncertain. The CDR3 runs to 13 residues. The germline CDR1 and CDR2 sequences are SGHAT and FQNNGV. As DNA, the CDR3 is TGTGCCAGCAGCCTAGACCGGACGTCAGATGAGTACTTC. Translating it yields CASSLDRTSDEYF.

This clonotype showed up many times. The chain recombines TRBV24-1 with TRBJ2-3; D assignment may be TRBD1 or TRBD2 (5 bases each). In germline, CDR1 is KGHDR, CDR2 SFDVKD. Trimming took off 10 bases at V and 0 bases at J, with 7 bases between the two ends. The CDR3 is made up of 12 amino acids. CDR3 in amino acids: CATRDSTDTQYF. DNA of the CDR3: TGTGCCACACGGGACAGCACAGATACGCAGTATTTT.

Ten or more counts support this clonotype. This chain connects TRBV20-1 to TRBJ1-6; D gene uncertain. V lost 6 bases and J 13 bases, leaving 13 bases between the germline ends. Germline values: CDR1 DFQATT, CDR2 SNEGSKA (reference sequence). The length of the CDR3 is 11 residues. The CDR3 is CSAPNGPPLHF. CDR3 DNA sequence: TGCAGTGCCCCCAATGGCCCGCCCCTCCACTTT.

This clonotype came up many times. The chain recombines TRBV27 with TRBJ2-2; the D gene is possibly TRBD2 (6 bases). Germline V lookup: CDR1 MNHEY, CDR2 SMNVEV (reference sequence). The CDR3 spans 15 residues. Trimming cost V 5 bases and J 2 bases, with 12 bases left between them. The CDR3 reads CASSLRETNTGELFF. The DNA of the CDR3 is TGTGCCAGCAGTCTCCGGGAGACAAACACCGGGGAGCTGTTTTTT.

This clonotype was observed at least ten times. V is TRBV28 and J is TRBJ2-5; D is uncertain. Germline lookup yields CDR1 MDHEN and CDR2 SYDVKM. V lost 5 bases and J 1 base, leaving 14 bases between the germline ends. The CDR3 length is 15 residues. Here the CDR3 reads CASSPRAYPQETQYF. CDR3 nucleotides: TGTGCCAGCAGTCCCCGAGCCTACCCCCAAGAGACCCAGTACTTC.

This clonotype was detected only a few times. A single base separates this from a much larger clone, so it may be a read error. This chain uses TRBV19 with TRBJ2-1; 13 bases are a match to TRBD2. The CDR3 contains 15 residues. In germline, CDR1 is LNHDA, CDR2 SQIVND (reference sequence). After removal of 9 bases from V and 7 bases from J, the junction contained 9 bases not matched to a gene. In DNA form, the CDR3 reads TGTGCCAGAAGTGGACTAGCGGGAGATGGAAATGAGCAGTTCTTC. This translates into CARSGLAGDGNEQFF.

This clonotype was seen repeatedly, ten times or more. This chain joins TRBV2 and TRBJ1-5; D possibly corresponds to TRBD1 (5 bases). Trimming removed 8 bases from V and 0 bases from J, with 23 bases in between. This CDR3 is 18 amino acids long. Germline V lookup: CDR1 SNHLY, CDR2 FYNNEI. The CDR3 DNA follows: TGTGCCAGCGAGGAAAGGGGAACGAGGGAGGTTAGCAATCAGCCCCAGCATTTT. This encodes CASEERGTREVSNQPQHF.

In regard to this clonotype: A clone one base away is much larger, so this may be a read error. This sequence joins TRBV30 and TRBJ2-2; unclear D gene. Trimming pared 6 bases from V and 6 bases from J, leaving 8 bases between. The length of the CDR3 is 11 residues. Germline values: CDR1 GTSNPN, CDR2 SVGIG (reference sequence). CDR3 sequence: CACFCPGELFF. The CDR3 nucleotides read TGTGCCTGTTTCTGTCCCGGGGAGCTGTTTTTT.

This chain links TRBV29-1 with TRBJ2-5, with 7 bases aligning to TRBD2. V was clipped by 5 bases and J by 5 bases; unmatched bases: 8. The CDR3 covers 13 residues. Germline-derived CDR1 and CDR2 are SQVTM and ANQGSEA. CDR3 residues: CSVCRQGGETQYF. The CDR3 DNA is TGCAGCGTTTGTCGTCAGGGAGGGGAGACCCAGTACTTC.

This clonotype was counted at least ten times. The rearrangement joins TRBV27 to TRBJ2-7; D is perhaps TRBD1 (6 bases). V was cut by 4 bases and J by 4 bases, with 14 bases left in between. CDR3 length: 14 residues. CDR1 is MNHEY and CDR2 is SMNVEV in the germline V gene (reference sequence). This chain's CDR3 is CASSSWTAPYEQYF. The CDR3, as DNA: TGTGCCAGCAGTTCCTGGACAGCCCCATACGAGCAGTACTTC.

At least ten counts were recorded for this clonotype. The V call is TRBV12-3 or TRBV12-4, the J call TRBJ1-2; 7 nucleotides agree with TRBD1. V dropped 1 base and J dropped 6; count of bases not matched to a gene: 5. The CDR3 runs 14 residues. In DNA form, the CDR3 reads TGTGCCAGCAGTTTAGAGGGGGCAAGGGATGGCTACACCTTC. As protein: CASSLEGARDGYTF.

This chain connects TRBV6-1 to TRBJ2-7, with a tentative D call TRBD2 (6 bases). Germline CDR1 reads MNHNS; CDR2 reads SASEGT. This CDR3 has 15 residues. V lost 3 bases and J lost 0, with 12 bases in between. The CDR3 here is CASSESGESSYEQYF. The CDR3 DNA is TGTGCCAGCAGTGAGTCGGGGGAGAGCTCCTACGAGCAGTACTTC.

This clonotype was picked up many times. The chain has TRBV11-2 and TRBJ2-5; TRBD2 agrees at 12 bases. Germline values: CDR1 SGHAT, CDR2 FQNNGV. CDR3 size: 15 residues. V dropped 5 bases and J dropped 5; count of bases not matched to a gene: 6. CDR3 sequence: CASSLRLAGVETQYF. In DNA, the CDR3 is TGTGCCAGCAGCCTCCGACTAGCGGGAGTGGAGACCCAGTACTTC.